These 8 T cell receptor beta chains came from one sample sequenced in a study of blood T cells in healthy people across ages. Next came a second PCR, run for 7 to 11 cycles, which used a sample-barcoded 5' primer along with a J-beta primer mix. One entry per CDR3 protein, called by TCRdb with MiXCR from the 5' RACE reads. The sample has about 1.4 million distinct CDR3 sequences; approximately 63% are singletons. Sequencing was done on a sample of blood. These receptors were obtained from a man aged 18 to 29 in good health.

This clonotype appeared a few times. The chain uses TRBV7-2 and TRBJ1-2; TRBD1 agrees at 7 bases. Germline-derived CDR1 and CDR2 are SGHTA and FQGNSA. The CDR3 totals 17 residues. V trimming: 5 bases; J trimming: 3 bases; junction bases outside the gene matches: 15. In DNA form, the CDR3 reads TGTGCCAGCAGCAGATCTCGGGCACAGGGGCTCCACTATGGCTACACCTTC. Protein: CASSRSRAQGLHYGYTF.

The rearrangement links TRBV12-3 or TRBV12-4 to TRBJ1-1, with D tentatively TRBD1 (6 bases). This CDR3 has 11 amino acids. The V gene lost 8 bases and the J gene lost 11 bases, with 15 bases spanning the gap. CDR3 protein: CASAGQPTAFF. The CDR3 coding sequence is TGTGCCAGCGCCGGACAGCCTACCGCTTTCTTT.

The rearrangement links TRBV29-1 to TRBJ1-1; 10 bases are shared with TRBD1. The germline gives CDR1 SQVTM, CDR2 ANQGSEA. V lost 4 bases and J lost 6; bases outside the gene matches: 5. The CDR3 sequence is 13 residues long. The CDR3 nucleotides are TGCAGCGTTGGACAGGGGGCGGACGCTGAAGCTTTCTTT. Its translation: CSVGQGADAEAFF. Filled out from reference TRBV29-1 and TRBJ1-1, the complete variable domain reads SAVISQKPSRDICQRGTSLTIQCQVDSQVTMMFWYRQQPGQSLTLIATANQGSEATYESGFVIDKFPISRPNLTFSTLTVSNMSPEDSSIYLCSVGQGADAEAFFGQGTRLTVV.

Here the CDR3 reads CASSFAGILSGANVLTF. The CDR3, as DNA: TGTGCCAGCAGTTTTGCGGGAATTCTCTCTGGGGCCAACGTCCTGACTTTC. The V gene is TRBV27, the J gene TRBJ2-6, with D maybe TRBD2 (6 bases). V lost 3 bases and J 0 bases, leaving 12 bases between the germline ends. The V gene's germline CDR1 is MNHEY and CDR2 SMNVEV (reference sequence). The CDR3 covers 17 residues.

This clonotype appeared once. A read error may account for a junction end that differs from germline. For the CDR3, the DNA is TGTGCCAGCAGCCGCCGACCGGGACAAGGTCCGTACAATGGGCAGTTCTTC. Translation: CASSRRPGQGPYNGQFF. This chain links TRBV3-1 with TRBJ2-1; possibly TRBD1 for D (6 bases). This CDR3 region has 17 residues. CDR1 and CDR2 (germline): LGHDT, YNNKEL (reference sequence).

J is TRBJ2-1 and V is TRBV19; 11 positions agree with TRBD2. This CDR3 contains 16 residues. Germline V gives CDR1 LNHDA, CDR2 SQIVND (reference sequence). Trimming took 5 bases from V and 9 from J; bases not matched to a gene: 12. Here the CDR3 DNA reads TGTGCCAGTAGTGAGGGTAGCGGGAGGGCCAGGGGTGAGCAGTTCTTC. Translation gives CASSEGSGRARGEQFF.

This chain uses TRBV4-3 with TRBJ2-7; 9 bases map to TRBD2. This CDR3 is 18 amino acids long. The V and J ends lost 0 bases and 0 bases, in that order; junction bases with no gene match: 9. Germline CDR1 and CDR2: LGHNA and YSLEER. In nucleotides, the CDR3 is TGCGCCAGCAGCCAAGACCACGGGCTAGCGGGGTTCTCCTACGAGCAGTACTTC. It is translated as CASSQDHGLAGFSYEQYF.

The rearrangement joins TRBV4-3 to TRBJ1-1; tentative D call: TRBD1 (5 bases). Germline loops: CDR1 LGHNA, CDR2 YSLEER. V was cut by 0 bases and J by 3 bases, with 14 bases left in between. CDR3 length: 16 amino acids. CDR3: CASSQELRGSDTEAFF. CDR3 bases: TGCGCCAGCAGCCAAGAATTGAGGGGATCGGACACTGAAGCTTTCTTT.